The subject of this entry is one TCR beta chain. The CDR3 contains 14 residues. Germline CDR1 reads LGHNA; CDR2 reads YSLEER. Trimming cost V 0 bases and J 6 bases, with 11 bases left between them. The data were obtained in a study of cytomegalovirus exposure and HLA in healthy donors. The protocol was immunoSEQ multiplex PCR, while the TCRdb copy is restricted to in-frame clones and leaves out a portion. The table has about 140,000 clones, around nine tenths seen once. This chain joins TRBV4-3 and TRBJ1-1; D remains ambiguous. The TCR sequence derives from a woman under 30 in good health and CMV-seropositive. The sequenced sample was PBMCs. CDR3 amino acids: CASSQEWERPEAFF. CDR3 nucleotides: TGCGCCAGCAGCCAAGAATGGGAGAGGCCTGAAGCTTTCTTT.